This passage covers 22 T cell receptor beta chains from one sample sequenced in a study of blood T cell repertoires in COVID-19. Sequenced by immunoSEQ multiplex PCR; TCRdb stores in-frame clones only, minus some. The table has roughly 81,000 clones, about 85% seen once. The sample comprised peripheral blood. Every receptor here comes from a woman in her 70s with acute or convalescent COVID-19.

The rearrangement links TRBV5-1 to TRBJ2-3, with D tentatively TRBD1 (5 bases). Germline V gene sequence: CDR1 SGHRS, CDR2 YFSETQ. The CDR3 runs to 16 residues. Trimming took off 0 bases at V and 2 bases at J, with 13 bases between the two ends. The CDR3 sequence is CASSLEGNSATDTQYF. CDR3 nucleotides: TGCGCCAGCAGCTTGGAGGGGAATTCGGCCACAGATACGCAGTATTTT.

This clone was detected once. CDR3 loop: CASSYSTQINEQFF. The CDR3 DNA follows: TGTGCCAGCAGTTACTCGACACAGATAAATGAGCAGTTCTTC. The chain has TRBV6-5 and TRBJ2-1; D gene unclear. This CDR3 is built from 14 residues. Trimming pared 0 bases from V and 7 bases from J, leaving 10 bases between. CDR1 and CDR2 from the germline V gene are MNHEY and SVGAGI.

This chain links TRBV5-1 with TRBJ2-3; possibly TRBD1 for D (6 bases). The germline V gene encodes CDR1 SGHRS and CDR2 YFSETQ. The CDR3 contains 14 residues. Trimming shortened V by 0 bases and J by 3 bases, and 8 bases separated the two germline ends. CDR3: CASSLVDSTDTQYF. CDR3 bases: TGCGCCAGCAGCTTGGTGGACAGTACAGATACGCAGTATTTT.

The chain recombines TRBV7-9 with TRBJ1-4; D not certain. The V gene's germline CDR1 is SEHNR and CDR2 FQNEAQ (reference sequence). CDR3 size: 15 residues. The ends were cut back, 1 base at V and 7 bases at J, with 13 bases in the middle. CDR3 nucleotide sequence: TGTGCCAGCAGCTTAGATGAGGGCGCCGGTGAAAAACTGTTTTTT. Protein: CASSLDEGAGEKLFF.

The gene calls are TRBV11-2 and TRBJ1-3, with TRBD1 identical over 7 bases. With V trimmed by 1 base and J by 4 bases, 4 bases remained unmatched. The CDR3 consists of 15 residues. The germline gives CDR1 SGHAT, CDR2 FQNNGV. CDR3 DNA: TGTGCCAGCAGCTTAGTCCAGGGGGGCGGAAACACCATATATTTT. Protein product: CASSLVQGGGNTIYF.

The gene calls are TRBV18 and TRBJ1-2, with 8 bases lining up with TRBD1. Germline-derived CDR1 and CDR2 are KGHSH and LQKENI. Germline trimming cut 3 bases from V and 2 bases from J; bases unmatched to any gene: 2. This CDR3 is 14 amino acids long. This chain's CDR3 is CASSPDRENYGYTF. The CDR3 region has the DNA TGTGCCAGCTCACCGGACAGGGAGAACTATGGCTACACCTTC.

This chain uses TRBV24-1 with TRBJ1-2; 8 bases align to TRBD1. This CDR3 spans 14 amino acids. CDR1 and CDR2 from the germline V gene are KGHDR and SFDVKD. V gave up 3 bases and J gave up 4 bases; unmatched junction bases: 3. The CDR3 DNA is TGTGCCACCAGTGATGCAGGACAGGGCTATGGCTACACCTTC. This translates into CATSDAGQGYGYTF.

V usage is TRBV6-5 and J usage is TRBJ1-6; maybe TRBD1 (6 bases). CDR3 size: 15 residues. Germline V lookup: CDR1 MNHEY, CDR2 SVGAGI. The V end was cut by 5 bases, the J end by 10 bases, with 18 bases between. The DNA for the CDR3 is TGTGCCAGCAGTCAGATAGGGGGGGGAGGATCACCCCTCCACTTT. It specifies CASSQIGGGGSPLHF.

The V and J genes are TRBV9 and TRBJ2-3, with 7 bases that match TRBD2. The germline V gene has CDR1 SGDLS and CDR2 YYNGEE. The CDR3 covers 17 residues. The ends lost 3 bases at V and 0 bases at J; junction bases unmatched: 10. DNA of the CDR3: TGTGCCAGCAGCGCCAGGCCGGGGGGTCTTAGCACAGATACGCAGTATTTT. This sequence encodes CASSARPGGLSTDTQYF.

The V call is TRBV5-4, the J call TRBJ2-1; TRBD1 matches 7 bases. V lost 0 bases and J lost 0; bases outside the gene matches: 3. Germline CDR1 is SGHNT and CDR2 is YYREEE (reference sequence). CDR3 size: 16 residues. CDR3 loop: CASSLGGGYSYNEQFF. The CDR3 DNA reads TGTGCCAGCAGCTTGGGAGGGGGCTACTCCTACAATGAGCAGTTCTTC.

The genes are TRBV3-1 (or the pseudogene TRBV3-2) and TRBJ1-1, with TRBD1 matching 8 bases. In germline, CDR1 is LGHDT, CDR2 YNNKEL (reference sequence). The CDR3 consists of 15 residues. J was trimmed by 3 bases and V by 0 bases; bases with no gene match: 3. The CDR3 nucleotides are TGTGCCAGCAGCCAAGACAGGGGGCGGCACACTGAAGCTTTCTTT. It specifies CASSQDRGRHTEAFF.

The V and J genes are TRBV24-1 and TRBJ2-1; 9 bases are shared with TRBD2. V lost 5 bases and J lost 5; bases outside the gene matches: 9. Germline V gene lookup returns CDR1 KGHDR and CDR2 SFDVKD. The CDR3 loop spans 16 amino acids. CDR3 protein: CATSGGGGAFDNEQFF. DNA of the CDR3: TGTGCCACCAGTGGGGGCGGGGGGGCCTTCGACAATGAGCAGTTCTTC.

V usage is TRBV6-1 and J usage is TRBJ2-2; D call uncertain. Trimming left V 8 bases short and J 1 base short, with 8 bases between. The germline V gene has CDR1 MNHNS and CDR2 SASEGT. This CDR3 is built from 13 residues. The CDR3 DNA is TGTGCCAGCCGGCAGGAGAACACCGGGGAGCTGTTTTTT. This sequence encodes CASRQENTGELFF.

CDR3 coding DNA: TGTGCCAGTAGGCACAATATCGGACAGGAGGGCACAGATACGCAGTATTTT. Residues: CASRHNIGQEGTDTQYF. This chain links TRBV19 with TRBJ2-3; the match to TRBD1 covers 7 bases. The J segment lost 1 base and the V segment lost 6 bases, leaving 13 bases of the junction unmatched. The CDR3 covers 17 residues. Looked up from germline, CDR1 is LNHDA and CDR2 is SQIVND (reference sequence). The full variable domain, in which reference TRBV19 and TRBJ2-3 provide the parts outside the CDR3, is DGGITQSPKYLFRKEGQNVTLSCEQNLNHDAMYWYRQDPGQGLRLIYYSQIVNDFQKGDIAEGYSVSREKKESFPLTVTSAQKNPTAFYLCASRHNIGQEGTDTQYFGPGTRLTVL.

The genes are TRBV28 and TRBJ1-5; no reliable D call. The CDR3 extends over 15 amino acids. Germline lookup yields CDR1 MDHEN and CDR2 SYDVKM. V was cut by 5 bases and J by 0 bases, with 11 bases left in between. The CDR3 nucleotides read TGTGCCAGCAGTGGGATGCGGGGTAGCAATCAGCCCCAGCATTTT. It specifies CASSGMRGSNQPQHF. Complete variable domain (other parts from reference TRBV28 and TRBJ1-5): DVKVTQSSRYLVKRTGEKVFLECVQDMDHENMFWYRQDPGLGLRLIYFSYDVKMKEKGDIPEGYSVSREKKERFSLILESASTNQTSMYLCASSGMRGSNQPQHFGDGTRLSIL.

The V call is TRBV5-5, the J call TRBJ1-2, with D perhaps TRBD1 (6 bases). The CDR3 extends over 15 amino acids. V was pared by 3 bases and J by 4 bases, with 16 bases between. Germline CDR1 SGHKS, CDR2 YYEKEE (reference sequence). The CDR3 is CASSSFGDTTYGYTF. DNA of the CDR3: TGTGCCAGCAGCTCTTTCGGGGACACCACCTATGGCTACACCTTC.

The chain links TRBV28 to TRBJ1-4, with D unresolved. The germline V gene has CDR1 MDHEN and CDR2 SYDVKM. The CDR3 is 14 residues long. Trimming stripped 6 bases from V and 5 bases from J, with 13 bases between. As DNA, the CDR3 is TGTGCCAGCAGCACCGTGCGGAGGAATGAAAAACTGTTTTTT. This codes for CASSTVRRNEKLFF.

This CDR3 is CASSLERGRDEQYF. The CDR3 bases are TGTGCCAGCAGCTTAGAAAGAGGGAGGGACGAGCAGTACTTC. The chain couples TRBV7-2 to TRBJ2-7; 7 bases agree with TRBD2. CDR1 is SGHTA and CDR2 is FQGNSA in the germline V gene. Unmatched junction bases numbered 5, after V lost 1 base and J lost 5 bases. The length of the CDR3 is 14 residues.

J is TRBJ1-1 and V is TRBV5-4; 7 bases align to TRBD1. Germline CDR1 SGHNT, CDR2 YYREEE (reference sequence). After removal of 3 bases from V and 3 bases from J, the junction contained 11 bases not matched to a gene. The CDR3 length is 16 residues. CDR3 sequence: CASSSPGGPRDTEAFF. In DNA form, the CDR3 reads TGTGCCAGCAGCTCCCCAGGGGGACCGAGGGACACTGAAGCTTTCTTT.

The chain has TRBV28 and TRBJ1-1; tentative D call: TRBD1 (6 bases). Germline V CDR1 and CDR2: MDHEN, SYDVKM. V was trimmed by 8 bases and J by 7 bases, leaving 20 bases between them. The CDR3 loop spans 14 amino acids. The CDR3 DNA follows: TGTGCCAGCTCACAGGGTGGGGTGGTCCTTGAAGCTTTCTTT. Translated: CASSQGGVVLEAFF. Full variable domain (remainder filled in from reference TRBV28 and TRBJ1-1): DVKVTQSSRYLVKRTGEKVFLECVQDMDHENMFWYRQDPGLGLRLIYFSYDVKMKEKGDIPEGYSVSREKKERFSLILESASTNQTSMYLCASSQGGVVLEAFFGQGTRLTVV.

For the CDR3, the DNA is TGCGCCAGCAGTGCCGGGACAGGGGCCCGCAAAAACATTCAGTACTTC. Translation gives CASSAGTGARKNIQYF. The chain couples TRBV10-1 to TRBJ2-4, with TRBD1 matching over 10 bases. Per germline, CDR1 WNHNN and CDR2 SYGVQD (reference sequence). The length of the CDR3 is 16 residues. V shed 4 bases, J shed 3 bases, and the junction held 6 bases outside the gene matches.

V gene TRBV29-1 combines with J gene TRBJ1-1; weak D call: TRBD1 (6 bases). Trimming shortened V by 3 bases and J by 4 bases, and 9 bases separated the two germline ends. Germline lookup yields CDR1 SQVTM and CDR2 ANQGSEA. The CDR3 consists of 12 residues. The CDR3 region has the DNA TGCAGCGTTGAGAGGACAGCCACTGAAGCTTTCTTT. This gives the protein CSVERTATEAFF.